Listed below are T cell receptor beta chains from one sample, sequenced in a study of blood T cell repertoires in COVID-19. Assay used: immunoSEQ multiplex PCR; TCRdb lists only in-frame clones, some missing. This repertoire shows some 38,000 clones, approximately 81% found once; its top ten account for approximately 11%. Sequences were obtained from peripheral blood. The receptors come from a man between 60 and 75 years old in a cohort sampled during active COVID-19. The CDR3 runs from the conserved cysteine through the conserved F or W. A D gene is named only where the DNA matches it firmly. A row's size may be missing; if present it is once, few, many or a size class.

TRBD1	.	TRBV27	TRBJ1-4	CASRVRYRGQAYSREKLFF	TGTGCCAGCAGGGTACGATATAGAGGACAGGCCTACTCAAGAGAAAAACTGTTTTTT
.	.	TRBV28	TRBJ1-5	CASSGNQPQHF	TGTGCCAGCAGCGGTAATCAGCCCCAGCATTTT
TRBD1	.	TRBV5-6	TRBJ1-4	CASSLRAGGPEKLFF	TGTGCCAGCAGCTTAAGGGCAGGGGGTCCGGAAAAACTGTTTTTT
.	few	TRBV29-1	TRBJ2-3	CSVGGSTDTQYF	TGCAGCGTTGGCGGTAGCACAGATACGCAGTATTTT
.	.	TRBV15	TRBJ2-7	CATSSVIRDLRDNEQYF	TGTGCCACCAGCAGTGTTATCCGGGACCTGAGGGACAACGAGCAGTACTTC
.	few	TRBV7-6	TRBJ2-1	CASSLGGEQFF	TGTGCCAGCAGCTTAGGAGGAGAGCAGTTCTTC
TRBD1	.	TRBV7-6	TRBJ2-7	CASSSPGQGAYEQYF	TGTGCCAGCAGCTCCCCGGGACAGGGGGCCTACGAGCAGTACTTC
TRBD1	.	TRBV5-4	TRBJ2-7	CASSSAGQGEVEQYF	TGTGCCAGCAGCTCCGCGGGACAGGGAGAAGTCGAGCAGTACTTC
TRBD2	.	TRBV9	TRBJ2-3	CASSVQGGGTDTQYF	TGTGCCAGCAGCGTTCAGGGCGGGGGAACAGATACGCAGTATTTT
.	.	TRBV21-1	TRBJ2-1	CASSPPIPGQGVAEEQFF	TGTGCCAGCAGCCCACCTATCCCGGGACAGGGAGTTGCGGAGGAGCAGTTCTTC
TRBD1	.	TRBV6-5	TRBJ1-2	CASSYGTGGYGYTF	TGTGCCAGCAGTTACGGGACAGGGGGTTATGGCTACACCTTC
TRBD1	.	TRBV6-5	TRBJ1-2	CASSWGGQANGYTF	TGTGCCAGCAGTTGGGGGGGACAGGCGAATGGCTACACCTTC
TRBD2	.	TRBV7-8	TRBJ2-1	CASSMKLAGPYNEQFF	TGTGCCAGCAGCATGAAGTTAGCGGGCCCCTACAATGAGCAGTTCTTC
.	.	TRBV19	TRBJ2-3	CASSMGTGVAQYF	TGTGCCAGTAGTATGGGCACGGGGGTTGCCCAGTATTTT
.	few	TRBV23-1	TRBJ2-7	CASSHYPRCPTVGRQYF	TGCGCCAGCAGTCATTACCCCAGGTGCCCCACCGTTGGGCGGCAGTACTTC
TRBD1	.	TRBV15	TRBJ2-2	CATSRGGQGATGELFF	TGTGCCACCAGCAGGGGAGGACAGGGGGCTACCGGGGAGCTGTTTTTT
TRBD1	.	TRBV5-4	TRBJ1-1	CASNPRQGSTEAFF	TGTGCCAGCAACCCACGACAGGGTTCCACTGAAGCTTTCTTT
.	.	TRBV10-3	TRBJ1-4	CAISETGSRTNEKLFF	TGTGCCATCAGCGAAACAGGGAGTAGGACTAATGAAAAACTGTTTTTT
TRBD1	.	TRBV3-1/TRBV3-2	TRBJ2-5	CASSRSQGATYF	TGTGCCAGCAGCCGATCCCAGGGGGCCACCTACTTC
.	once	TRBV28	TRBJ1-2	CASKSTDSPPYGYTF	TGTGCCAGCAAAAGTACGGACAGCCCTCCCTATGGCTACACCTTC
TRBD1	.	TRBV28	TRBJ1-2	CASSLGTEYGYTF	TGTGCCAGCAGCCTCGGGACAGAATATGGCTACACCTTC
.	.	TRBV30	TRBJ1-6	CAWTGFTYNSPLHF	TGTGCCTGGACAGGGTTTACCTATAATTCACCCCTCCACTTT
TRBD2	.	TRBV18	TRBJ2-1	CASRTSGVVDEQFF	TGTGCCAGCAGGACTAGCGGGGTTGTAGATGAGCAGTTCTTC
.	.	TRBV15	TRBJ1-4	CATSRAPGGREKLFF	TGTGCCACCAGCAGGGCCCCGGGGGGTCGAGAAAAACTGTTTTTT
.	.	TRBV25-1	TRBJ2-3	CASSRPGSLGDTQYF	TGTGCCAGCAGTCGTCCAGGGTCGCTAGGAGATACGCAGTATTTT
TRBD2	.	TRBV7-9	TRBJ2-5	CASSFGGIHQETQYF	TGTGCCAGCAGCTTCGGGGGGATTCACCAAGAGACCCAGTACTTC
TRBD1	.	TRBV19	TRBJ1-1	CASKGTANTEAFF	TGTGCCAGTAAGGGGACAGCGAACACTGAAGCTTTCTTT
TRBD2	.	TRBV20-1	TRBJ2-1	CSASISSGSTYNEQFF	TGCAGTGCCAGTATCTCTAGCGGCTCTACCTACAATGAGCAGTTCTTC
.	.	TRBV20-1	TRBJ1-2	CSATFNYGYTF	TGCAGTGCTACGTTTAACTATGGCTACACCTTC
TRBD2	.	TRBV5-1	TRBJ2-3	CASSQGTSPSTDTQYF	TGCGCCAGCAGCCAGGGGACTAGCCCAAGCACAGATACGCAGTATTTT
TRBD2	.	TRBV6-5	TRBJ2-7	CASSYQAGETYEQYF	TGTGCCAGCAGTTATCAGGCGGGGGAAACCTACGAGCAGTACTTC
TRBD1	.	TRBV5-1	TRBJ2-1	CASSLGDRGNEQFF	TGCGCCAGCAGCTTGGGAGACAGGGGCAATGAGCAGTTCTTC
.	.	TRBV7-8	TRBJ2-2	CASSLEATGNTGELFF	TGTGCCAGCAGCTTAGAAGCGACAGGGAACACCGGGGAGCTGTTTTTT
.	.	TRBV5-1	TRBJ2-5	CASSLGAQGQKETQYF	TGCGCCAGCAGCTTGGGGGCCCAGGGACAAAAAGAGACCCAGTACTTC
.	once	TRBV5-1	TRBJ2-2	CASTAVDNTGELFF	TGCGCCAGCACCGCGGTGGATAACACCGGGGAGCTGTTTTTT
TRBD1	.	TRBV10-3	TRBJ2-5	CAIRAGTGPQETQYF	TGTGCCATCAGGGCCGGGACAGGACCCCAAGAGACCCAGTACTTC
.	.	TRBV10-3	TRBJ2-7	CAISAGDTTYEQYF	TGTGCCATCAGTGCCGGGGACACTACTTACGAGCAGTACTTC
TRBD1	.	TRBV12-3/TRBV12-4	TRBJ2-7	CASSLGTGYEQYF	TGTGCCAGCAGTTTAGGGACAGGCTACGAGCAGTACTTC
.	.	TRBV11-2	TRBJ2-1	CASSTGTAGEQFF	TGTGCCAGCAGCACGGGGACAGCGGGCGAGCAGTTCTTC
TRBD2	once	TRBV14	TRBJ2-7	CASSQMGTSGAYEQYF	TGTGCCAGCAGCCAAATGGGGACTAGCGGGGCCTACGAGCAGTACTTC
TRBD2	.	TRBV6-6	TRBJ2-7	CASSYTAGGTFDEQYF	TGTGCCAGCAGTTACACAGCGGGAGGAACATTCGACGAGCAGTACTTC
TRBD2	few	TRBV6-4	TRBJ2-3	CASSDSFTSGGGTDTQYF	TGTGCCAGCAGTGACAGCTTTACTAGCGGGGGAGGCACAGATACGCAGTATTTT
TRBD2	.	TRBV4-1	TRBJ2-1	CASSQGAQREFNEQFF	TGCGCCAGCAGCCAAGGGGCGCAGCGGGAGTTTAATGAGCAGTTCTTC
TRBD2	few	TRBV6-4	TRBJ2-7	CASTGEREYEQYF	TGTGCCAGCACGGGTGAGCGGGAATACGAGCAGTACTTC
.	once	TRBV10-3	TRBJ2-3	CAISEVKGVRTDTQYF	TGTGCCATCAGTGAGGTTAAGGGGGTGCGCACAGATACGCAGTATTTT
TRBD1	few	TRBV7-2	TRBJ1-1	CASRPGPVTGEIAFF	TGTGCCAGCAGACCCGGGCCAGTGACAGGGGAAATAGCTTTCTTT
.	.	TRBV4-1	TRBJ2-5	CASSPQQLYQETQYF	TGCGCCAGCAGCCCTCAACAGCTTTACCAAGAGACCCAGTACTTC
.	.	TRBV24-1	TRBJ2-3	CATSSVLTDTQYF	TGTGCCACCAGCAGCGTCCTCACAGATACGCAGTATTTT